This T cell receptor (beta chain) derives from a study of cytomegalovirus exposure and HLA in healthy donors (dated by TCRdb to 2017 to 2019). In the study overall: An earlier analysis of under 600 of the donors reported 250 to 300 Gb of sequence data and more than 90 million unique TCR beta sequences from about 179 million T cells. All discovery cohort repertoires had been generated on a single sequencing platform. The study used immunosequencing to profile the T cell repertoires of around 600 subjects and linked those repertoires to cytomegalovirus serostatus. An early release that covered some 630 HLA-typed donors contained approximately 320 gigabases of sequencing data and around 80 million unique TCR sequences. The study aimed to test whether signatures of past pathogen exposure could be identified by cataloging public T cell receptors. An earlier analysis of about 620 of the donors applied high-throughput TCR beta sequencing to assess whether each TCR beta V gene segment acted as functional or pseudogenic. Across some 400 genotyped donors of the cohort, an average of about 220,000 unique TCR beta nucleotide sequences per donor were sequenced, and approximately 19% of those sequences were non-productive. Rather than drawing on any new phenotypic data, the later analysis identified candidate immune exposures from TCR beta sequences and the way those sequences occurred across donors. Because of strong linkage in the cohort, roughly five DR-DQ haplotypes were treated as single units for association and clustering. The number of donors typed differed by locus, with about 629-640 for A, B, C, DRB1 and DQB1, 522 for DQA1, 600 to 610 for DPA1, and approximately 470 for DPB1. The genetic ancestry cluster associated with self-reported Caucasian donors included about four fifths of the roughly 360 genotyped donors. Donor age, sex, ethnicity and CMV serostatus were compiled alongside the repertoire data. High-throughput TCR immunosequencing, statistical association of individual TCRs with disease status, and machine learning were combined to predict cytomegalovirus infection status. Class I and class II HLA loci were covered by the typing at four-digit resolution. Along with the approximately 600-subject first cohort, a separate validation cohort of over 90 different subjects was used. In a later analysis, previously published TCR beta repertoires from 666 donors were re-analyzed and high-resolution HLA genotyping was added so that TCR occurrence patterns could be studied. A later genetic analysis took genome-wide SNP genotypes for about 55% of the roughly 670 donors and used that subset as a discovery cohort. What the authors observed across the whole study: A cluster of highly shared sequence variants was judged likely to represent a technical artifact of the sequencing pipeline. Because HLA typing was missing for some donors at each locus, association tests included only the typed subset. In this cohort, only TCR beta chains were sequenced, and detectable features were limited by the absence of alpha or paired-chain data. In an earlier analysis of approximately 600 of the donors, most TCR beta V segments were observed in productive rearrangements about 87% or about 30% of the time, broadly matching IMGT annotations. The only immune exposure information available for the cohort was CMV serostatus. When HLA alleles, especially DR and DQ, strongly co-occurred, attributing TCR associations to individual alleles was difficult. The authors suggested that the approach could potentially be generalized to other disease states and immunological phenotypes. Linkage disequilibrium might explain the correlated functional status among segregating V segments, but an unknown experimental factor could not be excluded. In a later analysis, about 17,000 TCR beta sequences were associated with specific HLA alleles at a false discovery rate of 0.05. In a later genetic analysis, fewer N-insertions in productive TCRs were reported among donors in an Asian-associated ancestry cluster than the approximately 710-donor mean. In a later genetic analysis, a missense DCLRE1C variant was associated with V-gene and J-gene trimming of TCR beta chains, and the association was replicated in an independent cohort. The study gave a list of about 150 TCR beta chains associated with cytomegalovirus. Most TCR sequences were observed very rarely across donors, whereas some public TCRs were present in many individuals. A further reported finding was that TCR beta sequences accurately predicted the HLA-A and HLA-B alleles for most subjects in the first cohort. Most CMV-associated TCR beta chains appeared to be HLA-restricted in a later analysis, and the HLA associations seemed to be driven largely by CMV exposure. Because counts were too low, about 18 rarely observed V segments, including chromosome 9 orphons, were left out of the earlier analysis of 500 to 750 of the donors. According to a later analysis, parvovirus B19, influenza, CMV and Epstein-Barr virus appeared linked to several top co-occurrence clusters. The classifier was reported to diagnose cytomegalovirus status with high specificity and sensitivity in both the original cohort and the validation cohort. Three of the identified cytomegalovirus-associated TCR beta chains were confirmed in vitro to be specific for cytomegalovirus antigens. In a later analysis, TCR association rates were found to vary across HLA loci, with the most associated TCRs seen for DRB1 alleles and the fewest for HLA-C alleles. In a later analysis, HLA-associated TCR beta chains showed more clonal expansion and lower generation probabilities than non-associated chains that were equally common. The presence/absence analyses assumed that sequencing depth was roughly uniform across donors, and that assumption may not be true. Because the 87-base-pair reads could not distinguish some IMGT-functional V segments, including TRBV6-2 and TRBV6-3, those segments were excluded.

A note on this clone: No antigen is known for it. Per-nucleotide qualities are absent, and no much larger clonotype sits a single base away.

Library prep was done by the immunoSEQ multiplex PCR assay. For the multiplex PCR, a mixture combining 60 forward primers for TCR Vbeta segments and 13 reverse primers for TCR Jbeta segments was used. The CDR3 region of rearranged TCR beta genes was amplified from genomic DNA by a multiplex PCR assay. On the Illumina HiSeq System, the amplified TCR beta libraries were sequenced as 87-base-pair reads. Per the authors' processing: A later analysis tallied around 82 million unique TCR beta chains across the 666 repertoires, and around 12 million of those chains were shared by two or more donors. Raw reads were error-corrected and collapsed into unique sequences with a nearest-neighbor algorithm that merged closely related sequences to remove PCR and sequencing errors. V, D and J gene segments were assigned by aligning CDR3 sequences to IMGT reference sequences. Each retained sequence needed at least a six-nucleotide match to both a V gene segment and a J gene segment. Rearrangements were classified as productive when the CDR3 lacked stop codons and remained in frame with V and J, and all other rearrangements were classified as non-productive. CDR3 was defined by IMGT convention, running from the second conserved V-encoded cysteine to the conserved J-encoded phenylalanine. The earlier analysis of some 550 of the donors excluded any sequence lacking an unambiguous match to a single V gene segment. An earlier analysis of roughly 590 of the donors called V segments functional above 56.7% productive rearrangements and segregating when the between-donor standard deviation exceeded 5%. A statistical classification framework was built to diagnose cytomegalovirus status from the catalog of TCR beta chain sequences. V and J gene assignment, in a later analysis, came from comparing TCR nucleotide sequences with IMGT/GENE-DB human TR gene sequences. Using the TCRdist pipeline, a later analysis assigned CDR3 sequences along with most-parsimonious VDJ recombination scenarios. A later analysis defined each TCR beta chain by its CDR3 amino acid sequence plus V-gene family, and excluded reads lacking a unique V-gene family. In a later analysis, 500 to 650 highly shared, low-generation-probability nucleotide sequences were removed to address suspected cross-contamination and a sequencing artifact. In a later analysis, a clonal expansion index was calculated for each public chain from normalized within-repertoire ranks of inferred template counts. A later analysis computed generation probabilities with a VDJ recombination model fitted to out-of-frame rearrangements, and checked the results against IGoR. A later analysis scored TCR-TCR, TCR-HLA and TCR-CMV co-occurrence with hypergeometric tests, applying a repertoire-size bias correction to TCR pairs. In a later analysis, false discovery rates were estimated by permuting HLA or CMV assignments 20 times. A later analysis grouped co-occurring TCRs with DBSCAN, adding TCRdist sequence similarity when clustering within HLA-allele-positive subsets. Repertoires with fewer than 30,000 or more than 120,000 public chains, plus five repertoires with anomalous nucleotide sharing, were excluded from co-occurrence clustering. Sourced from immuneACCESS, this table was stored by TCRdb with only in-frame sequences that have V and J called. A share of the clones is absent; for the studies checked, an unresolved V gene accounts for under half, and the remainder has no known explanation. The DNA gave D and trimming, while V, J and clone size come from that table. A total of around 170,000 clones appear in this sample, about three quarters of them only once. The biggest ten clones account for approximately 1.5% of the sample.

The cohort consisted of some 670 healthy bone marrow donors. All cohort members were sampled while nominally healthy, although unrecorded immune exposures were likely present. The donor tested CMV seronegative, placing the donor among the 350 to 400 seronegative members of the cohort. Each donor provided a peripheral blood sample, and peripheral blood mononuclear cells were used for TCR beta sequencing. Genomic DNA extraction from the blood cell samples was performed with the Qiagen DNeasy Blood Extraction Kit. The CDR3 runs 14 amino acids, cysteine and phenylalanine included. The kept DNA is CDR3 alone, 42 bases in frame from the first base. The junction shows trimming of 5 bases on V and 2 bases on J, plus 11 bases between the germline ends. The germline V gene (reference sequence) yields PRHDT for CDR1 and FYEKMQ for CDR2.

Sequencing used PBMCs. The receptor was derived from a girl aged 5-17 years in good health and CMV-seronegative. The sequence joins TRBV13 to TRBJ2-3, with no confident D gene call. The DNA sequence follows: TGTGCCAGCAGCGGATTGGGCCACACAGATACGCAGTATTTT. It encodes CASSGLGHTDTQYF.